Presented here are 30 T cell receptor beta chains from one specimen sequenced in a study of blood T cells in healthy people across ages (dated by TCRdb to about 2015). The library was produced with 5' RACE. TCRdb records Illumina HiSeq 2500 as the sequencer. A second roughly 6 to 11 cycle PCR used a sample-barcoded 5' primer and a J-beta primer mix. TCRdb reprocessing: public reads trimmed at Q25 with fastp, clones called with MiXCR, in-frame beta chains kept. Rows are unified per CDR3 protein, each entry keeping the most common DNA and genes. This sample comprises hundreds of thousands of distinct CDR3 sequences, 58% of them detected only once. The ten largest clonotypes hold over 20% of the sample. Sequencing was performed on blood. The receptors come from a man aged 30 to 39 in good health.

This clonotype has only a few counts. The chain's CDR3 is CASSPGSSGRSEQFF. Written as DNA, the CDR3 is TGTGCCAGCAGTCCCGGGTCTAGCGGGAGAAGTGAGCAGTTCTTC. This chain links TRBV12-3 or TRBV12-4 with TRBJ2-1; TRBD2 agrees at 10 bases. The CDR3 covers 15 residues. The J segment lost 9 bases and the V segment lost 5 bases, leaving 10 bases of the junction unmatched.

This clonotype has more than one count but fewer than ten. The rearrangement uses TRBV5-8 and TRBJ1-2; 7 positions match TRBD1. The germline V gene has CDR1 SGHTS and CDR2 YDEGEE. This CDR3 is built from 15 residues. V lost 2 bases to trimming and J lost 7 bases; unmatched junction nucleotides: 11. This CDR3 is CASSLEPGQRSGYTF. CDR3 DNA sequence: TGTGCCAGCAGCTTAGAACCGGGACAGAGGAGTGGCTACACCTTC.

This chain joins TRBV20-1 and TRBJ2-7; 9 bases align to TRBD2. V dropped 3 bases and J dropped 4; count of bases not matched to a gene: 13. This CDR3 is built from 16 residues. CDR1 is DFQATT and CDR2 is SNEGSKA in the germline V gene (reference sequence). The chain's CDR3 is CSARSLNSGRGYEQYF. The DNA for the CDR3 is TGCAGTGCTAGGTCTTTAAATAGCGGGAGAGGGTACGAGCAGTACTTC.

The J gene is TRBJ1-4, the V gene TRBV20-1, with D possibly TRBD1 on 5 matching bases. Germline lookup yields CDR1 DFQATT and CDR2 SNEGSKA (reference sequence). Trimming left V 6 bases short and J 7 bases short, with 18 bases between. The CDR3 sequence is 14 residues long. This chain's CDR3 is CSAHAQDLGEKLFF. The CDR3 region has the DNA TGCAGTGCCCACGCACAGGATCTAGGTGAAAAACTGTTTTTT.

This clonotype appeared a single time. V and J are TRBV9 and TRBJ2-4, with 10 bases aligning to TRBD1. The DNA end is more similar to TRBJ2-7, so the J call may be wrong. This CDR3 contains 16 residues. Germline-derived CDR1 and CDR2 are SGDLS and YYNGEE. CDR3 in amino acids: CASSAQVGTGAYEQYF. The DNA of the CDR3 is TGTGCCAGCAGCGCCCAAGTTGGGACAGGGGCCTACGAGCAGTACTTC.

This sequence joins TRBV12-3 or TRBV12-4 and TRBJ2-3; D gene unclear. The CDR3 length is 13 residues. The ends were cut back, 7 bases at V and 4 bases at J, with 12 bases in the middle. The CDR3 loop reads CASTRARADTQYF. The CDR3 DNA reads TGTGCCAGCACTCGAGCAAGAGCAGATACGCAGTATTTT.

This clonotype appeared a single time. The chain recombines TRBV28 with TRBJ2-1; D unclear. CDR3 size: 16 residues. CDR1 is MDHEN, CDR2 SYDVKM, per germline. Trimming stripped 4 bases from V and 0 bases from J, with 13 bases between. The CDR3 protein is CASSSGSKSSYNEQFF. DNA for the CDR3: TGTGCCAGCAGTTCAGGATCTAAAAGCTCCTACAATGAGCAGTTCTTC.

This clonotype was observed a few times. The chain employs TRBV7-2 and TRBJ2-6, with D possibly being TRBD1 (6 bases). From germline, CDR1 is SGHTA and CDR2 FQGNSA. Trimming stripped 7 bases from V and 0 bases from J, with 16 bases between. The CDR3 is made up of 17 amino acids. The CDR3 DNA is TGTGCCAGCACCCTCATAAGGGGGTCCTCTGGGGCCAACGTCCTGACTTTC. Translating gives CASTLIRGSSGANVLTF.

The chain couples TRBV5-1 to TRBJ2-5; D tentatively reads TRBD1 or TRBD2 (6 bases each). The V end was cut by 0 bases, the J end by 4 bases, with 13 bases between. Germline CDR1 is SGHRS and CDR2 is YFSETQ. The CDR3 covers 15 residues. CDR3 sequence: CASSLGRGGGETQYF. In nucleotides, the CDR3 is TGCGCCAGCAGCTTGGGCCGAGGGGGAGGAGAGACCCAGTACTTC.

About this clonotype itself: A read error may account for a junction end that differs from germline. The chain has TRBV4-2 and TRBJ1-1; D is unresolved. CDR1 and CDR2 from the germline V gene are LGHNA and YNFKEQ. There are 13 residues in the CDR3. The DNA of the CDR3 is TGTGCCAGCGGCCAAGGCATGAACACTGAAGCTTTCTTT. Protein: CASGQGMNTEAFF.

The chain's CDR3 is CASSQMMHGRDGETQYF. CDR3 nucleotide sequence: TGTGCCAGCAGCCAGATGATGCACGGGAGAGATGGAGAGACCCAGTACTTC. The chain has TRBV7-9 and TRBJ2-5; D is perhaps TRBD2 (6 bases). The V and J ends lost 5 bases and 4 bases respectively, with 23 bases between them. This CDR3 has 17 residues. Per germline, CDR1 SEHNR and CDR2 FQNEAQ (reference sequence).

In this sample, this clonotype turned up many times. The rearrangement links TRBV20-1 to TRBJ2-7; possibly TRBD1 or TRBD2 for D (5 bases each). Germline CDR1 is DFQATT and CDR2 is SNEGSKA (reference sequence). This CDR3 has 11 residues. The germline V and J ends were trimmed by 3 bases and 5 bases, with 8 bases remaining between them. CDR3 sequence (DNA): TGCAGTGCTAGGGGGGAAAACGAGCAGTACTTC. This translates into CSARGENEQYF.

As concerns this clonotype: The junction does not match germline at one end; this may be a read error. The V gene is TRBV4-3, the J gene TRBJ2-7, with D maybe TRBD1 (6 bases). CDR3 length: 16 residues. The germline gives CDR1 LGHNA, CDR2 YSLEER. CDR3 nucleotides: TGCACCAGCAGCCAAGACTATTGGGGGCGCGCCGGCGGGCAGTACTTC. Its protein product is CTSSQDYWGRAGGQYF.

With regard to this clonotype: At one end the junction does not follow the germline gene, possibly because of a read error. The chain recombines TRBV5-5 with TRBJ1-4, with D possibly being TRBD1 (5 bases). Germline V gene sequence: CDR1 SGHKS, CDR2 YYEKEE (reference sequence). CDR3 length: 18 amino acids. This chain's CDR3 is CATSPYSAGSLLNEKLFF. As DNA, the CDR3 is TGTGCCACCAGCCCCTACTCCGCAGGGTCGCTACTTAATGAAAAACTGTTTTTT.

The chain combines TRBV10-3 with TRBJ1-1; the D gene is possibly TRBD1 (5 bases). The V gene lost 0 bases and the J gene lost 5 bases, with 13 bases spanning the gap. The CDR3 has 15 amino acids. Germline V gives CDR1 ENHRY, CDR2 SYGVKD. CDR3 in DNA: TGTGCCATCAGTGAGTCGACGGGGGAAACTACTGAAGCTTTCTTT. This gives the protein CAISESTGETTEAFF.

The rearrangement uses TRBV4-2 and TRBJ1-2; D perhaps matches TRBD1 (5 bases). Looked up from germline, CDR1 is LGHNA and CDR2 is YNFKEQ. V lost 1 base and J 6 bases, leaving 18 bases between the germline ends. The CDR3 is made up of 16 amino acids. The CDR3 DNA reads TGTGCCAGCAGCCAAGGAGACACAGGCGGCCTTAATGGCTACACCTTC. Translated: CASSQGDTGGLNGYTF.

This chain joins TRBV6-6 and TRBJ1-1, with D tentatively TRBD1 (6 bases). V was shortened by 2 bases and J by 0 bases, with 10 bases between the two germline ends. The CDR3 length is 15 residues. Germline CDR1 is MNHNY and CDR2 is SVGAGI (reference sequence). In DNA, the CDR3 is TGTGCCAGCAGTTACAAAGGACAGATGAACACTGAAGCTTTCTTT. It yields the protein CASSYKGQMNTEAFF.

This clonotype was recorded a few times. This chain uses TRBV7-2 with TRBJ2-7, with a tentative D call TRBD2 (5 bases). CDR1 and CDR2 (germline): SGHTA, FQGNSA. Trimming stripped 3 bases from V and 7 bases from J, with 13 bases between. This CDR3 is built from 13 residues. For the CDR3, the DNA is TGTGCCAGCAGCTTTGGCATCTGGAGGGAGCAGTACTTC. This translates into CASSFGIWREQYF. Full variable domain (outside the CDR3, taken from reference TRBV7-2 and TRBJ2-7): GAGVSQSPSNKVTEKGKDVELRCDPISGHTALYWYRQSLGQGLEFLIYFQGNSAPDKSGLPSDRFSAERTGGSVSTLTIQRTQQEDSAVYLCASSFGIWREQYFGPGTRLTVT.

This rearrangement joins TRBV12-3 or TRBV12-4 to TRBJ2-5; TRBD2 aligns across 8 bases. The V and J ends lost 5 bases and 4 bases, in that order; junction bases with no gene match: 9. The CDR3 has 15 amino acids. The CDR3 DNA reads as TGTGCCAGCAGTCGGTGGGGTGCGGGAGGAGAGACCCAGTACTTC. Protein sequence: CASSRWGAGGETQYF.

The CDR3 DNA reads TGCGCCAGCAGCTTGGTGGTAGCGGGGGCCCTAGGGAATGAGCAGTTCTTC. Protein product: CASSLVVAGALGNEQFF. The rearrangement links TRBV5-1 to TRBJ2-1; TRBD2 aligns across 9 bases. Germline loops: CDR1 SGHRS, CDR2 YFSETQ. Unmatched junction bases numbered 11, after V lost 0 bases and J lost 7 bases. The CDR3 is made up of 17 amino acids.

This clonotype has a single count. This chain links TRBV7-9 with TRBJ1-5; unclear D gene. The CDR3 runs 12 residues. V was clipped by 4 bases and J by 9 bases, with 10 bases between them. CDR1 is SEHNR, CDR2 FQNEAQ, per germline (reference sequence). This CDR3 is CASSYGVWPQHF. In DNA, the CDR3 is TGTGCCAGCAGCTATGGGGTATGGCCCCAGCATTTT.

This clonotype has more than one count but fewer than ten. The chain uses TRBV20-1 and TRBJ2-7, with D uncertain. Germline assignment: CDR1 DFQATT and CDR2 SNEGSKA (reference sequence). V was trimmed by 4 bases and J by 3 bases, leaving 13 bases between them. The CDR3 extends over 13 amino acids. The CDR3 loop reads CSAIATERYEQYF. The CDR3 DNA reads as TGCAGTGCTATCGCCACGGAGCGCTACGAGCAGTACTTC.

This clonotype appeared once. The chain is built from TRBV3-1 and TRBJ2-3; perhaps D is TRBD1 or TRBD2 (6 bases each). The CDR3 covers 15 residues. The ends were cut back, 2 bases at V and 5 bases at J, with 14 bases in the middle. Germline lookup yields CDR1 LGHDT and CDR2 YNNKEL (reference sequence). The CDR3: CASSQYGGRGDTQYF. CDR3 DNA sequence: TGTGCCAGCAGCCAATATGGGGGGCGAGGAGATACGCAGTATTTT.

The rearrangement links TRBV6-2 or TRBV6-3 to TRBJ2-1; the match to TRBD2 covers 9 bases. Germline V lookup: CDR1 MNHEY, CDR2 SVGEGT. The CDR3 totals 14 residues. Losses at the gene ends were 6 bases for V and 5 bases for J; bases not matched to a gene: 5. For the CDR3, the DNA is TGTGCCAGCAGACCGGGACTAGCCCACAATGAGCAGTTCTTC. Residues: CASRPGLAHNEQFF.

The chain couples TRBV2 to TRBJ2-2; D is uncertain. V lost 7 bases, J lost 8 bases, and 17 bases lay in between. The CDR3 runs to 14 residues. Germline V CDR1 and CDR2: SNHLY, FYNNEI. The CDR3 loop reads CASMEGAILGELFF. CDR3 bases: TGTGCCAGCATGGAAGGTGCGATCTTGGGGGAGCTGTTTTTT.

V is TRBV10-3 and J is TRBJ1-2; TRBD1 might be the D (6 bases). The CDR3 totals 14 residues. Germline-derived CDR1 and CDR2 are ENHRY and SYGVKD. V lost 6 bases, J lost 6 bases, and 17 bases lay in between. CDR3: CAISQEGGRDGYTF. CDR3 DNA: TGTGCCATCAGCCAGGAAGGGGGGCGCGATGGCTACACCTTC.

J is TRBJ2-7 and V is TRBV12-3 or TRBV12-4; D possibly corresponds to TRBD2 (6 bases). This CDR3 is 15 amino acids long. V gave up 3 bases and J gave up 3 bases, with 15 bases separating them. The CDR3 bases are TGTGCCAGCAGTTTTGTCGCGGGGAATATCTACGAGCAGTACTTC. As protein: CASSFVAGNIYEQYF.

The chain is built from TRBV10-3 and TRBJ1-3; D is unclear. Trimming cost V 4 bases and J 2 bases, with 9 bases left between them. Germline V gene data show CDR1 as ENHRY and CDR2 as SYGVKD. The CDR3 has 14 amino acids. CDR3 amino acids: CAISGTGTGNTIYF. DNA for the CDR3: TGTGCCATCAGTGGGACGGGAACTGGAAACACCATATATTTT.

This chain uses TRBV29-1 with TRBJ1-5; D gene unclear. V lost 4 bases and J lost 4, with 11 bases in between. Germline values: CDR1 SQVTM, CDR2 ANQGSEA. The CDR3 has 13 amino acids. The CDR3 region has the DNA TGCAGCGTTGGAAATCCGGGAAATCAGCCCCAGCATTTT. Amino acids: CSVGNPGNQPQHF.

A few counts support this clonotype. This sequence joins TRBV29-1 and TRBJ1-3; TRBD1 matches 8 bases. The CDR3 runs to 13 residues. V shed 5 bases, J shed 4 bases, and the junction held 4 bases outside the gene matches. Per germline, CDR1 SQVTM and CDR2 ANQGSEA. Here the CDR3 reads CSVSGTGGNTIYF. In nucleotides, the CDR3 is TGCAGCGTTTCTGGGACAGGAGGAAACACCATATATTTT. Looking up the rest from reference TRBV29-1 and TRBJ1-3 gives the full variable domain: SAVISQKPSRDICQRGTSLTIQCQVDSQVTMMFWYRQQPGQSLTLIATANQGSEATYESGFVIDKFPISRPNLTFSTLTVSNMSPEDSSIYLCSVSGTGGNTIYFGEGSWLTVV.